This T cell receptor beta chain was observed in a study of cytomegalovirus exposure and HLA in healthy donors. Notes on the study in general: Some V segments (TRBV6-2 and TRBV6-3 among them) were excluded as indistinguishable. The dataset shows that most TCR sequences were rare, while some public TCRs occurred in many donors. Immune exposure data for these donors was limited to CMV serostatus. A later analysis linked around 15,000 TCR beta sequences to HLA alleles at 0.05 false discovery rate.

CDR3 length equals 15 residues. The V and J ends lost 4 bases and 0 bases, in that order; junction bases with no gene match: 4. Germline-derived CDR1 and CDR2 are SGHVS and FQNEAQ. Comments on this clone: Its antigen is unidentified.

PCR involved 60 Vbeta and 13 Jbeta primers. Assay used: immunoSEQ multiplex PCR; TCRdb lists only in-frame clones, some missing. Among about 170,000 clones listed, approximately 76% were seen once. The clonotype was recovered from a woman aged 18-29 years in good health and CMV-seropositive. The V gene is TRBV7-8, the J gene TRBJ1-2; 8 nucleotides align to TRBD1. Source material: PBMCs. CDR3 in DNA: TGTGCCAGCAGCTCCCAACAGGGGGCTAACTATGGCTACACCTTC. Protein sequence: CASSSQQGANYGYTF.